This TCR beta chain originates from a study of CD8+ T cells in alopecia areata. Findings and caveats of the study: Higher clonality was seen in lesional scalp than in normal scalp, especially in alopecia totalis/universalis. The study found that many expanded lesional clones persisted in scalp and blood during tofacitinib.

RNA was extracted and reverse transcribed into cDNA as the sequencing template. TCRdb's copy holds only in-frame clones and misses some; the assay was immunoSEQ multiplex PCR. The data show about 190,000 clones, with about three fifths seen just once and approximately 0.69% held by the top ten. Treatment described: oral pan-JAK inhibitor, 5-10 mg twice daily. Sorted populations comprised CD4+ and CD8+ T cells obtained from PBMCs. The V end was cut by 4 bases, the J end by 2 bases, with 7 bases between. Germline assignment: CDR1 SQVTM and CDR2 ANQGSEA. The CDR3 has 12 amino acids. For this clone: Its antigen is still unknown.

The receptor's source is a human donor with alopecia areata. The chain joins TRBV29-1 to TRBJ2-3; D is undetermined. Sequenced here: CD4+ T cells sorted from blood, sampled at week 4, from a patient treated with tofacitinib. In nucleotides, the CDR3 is TGCAGCGTTGTTGTGGCCACAGATACGCAGTATTTT. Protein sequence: CSVVVATDTQYF.